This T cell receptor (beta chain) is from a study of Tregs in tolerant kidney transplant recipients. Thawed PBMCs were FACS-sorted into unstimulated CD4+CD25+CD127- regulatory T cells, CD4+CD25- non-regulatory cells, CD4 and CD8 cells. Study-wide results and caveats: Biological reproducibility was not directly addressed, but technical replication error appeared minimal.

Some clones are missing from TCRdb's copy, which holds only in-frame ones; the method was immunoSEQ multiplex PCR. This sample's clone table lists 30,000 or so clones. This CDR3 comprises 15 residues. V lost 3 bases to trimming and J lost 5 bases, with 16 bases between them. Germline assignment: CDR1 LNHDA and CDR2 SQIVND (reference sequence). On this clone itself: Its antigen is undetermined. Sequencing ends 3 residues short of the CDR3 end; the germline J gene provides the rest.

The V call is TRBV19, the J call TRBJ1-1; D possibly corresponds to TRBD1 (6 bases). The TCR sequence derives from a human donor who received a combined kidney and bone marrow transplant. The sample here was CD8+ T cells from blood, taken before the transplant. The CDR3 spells CASSIWPGEETEAFF. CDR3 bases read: TGTGCCAGTAGTATCTGGCCAGGGGAGGAGACTGAA.